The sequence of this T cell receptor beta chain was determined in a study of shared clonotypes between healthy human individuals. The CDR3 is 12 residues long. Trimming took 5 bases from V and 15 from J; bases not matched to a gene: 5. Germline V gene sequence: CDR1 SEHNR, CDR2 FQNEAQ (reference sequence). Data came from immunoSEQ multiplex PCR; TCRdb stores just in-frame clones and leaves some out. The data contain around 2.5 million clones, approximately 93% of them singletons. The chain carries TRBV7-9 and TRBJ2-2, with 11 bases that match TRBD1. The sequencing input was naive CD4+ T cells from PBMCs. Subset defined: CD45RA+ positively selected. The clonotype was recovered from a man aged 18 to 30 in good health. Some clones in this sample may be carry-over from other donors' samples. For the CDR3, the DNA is TGTGCCAGCAGCATCGGACAGGGGGCTTTGTTTTTT. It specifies CASSIGQGALFF.